This TCR beta chain was identified during a study of shared clonotypes between healthy human individuals. This CDR3 has 14 residues. Trimming took off 4 bases at V and 3 bases at J, with 11 bases between the two ends. Germline values: CDR1 SGHNT, CDR2 YYREEE (reference sequence). HIV-negative, healthy adults without recent acute infections or vaccinations were the donors. Sequenced by immunoSEQ multiplex PCR; TCRdb stores in-frame clones only, minus some. The table shows nearly 500,000 clones, with over 60% occurring only once. The receptor's source is a middle-aged woman in good health. Some clones in this sample may be carry-over from other donors' samples. Sequenced material: PBMCs. This chain connects TRBV5-4 to TRBJ1-5, with D possibly being TRBD1 (5 bases). The CDR3 loop is CASSPGRDNQPQHF. In nucleotides, the CDR3 is TGTGCCAGCAGCCCGGGACGAGACAATCAGCCCCAGCATTTT.